Listed here is a single T cell receptor beta chain. The V segment lost 0 bases and the J segment 6 bases; nucleotides outside the gene matches: 6. Germline CDR1 is SGHRS and CDR2 is YFSETQ. This CDR3 is built from 16 residues. Donors in Cohort 3 counted as recovered after two negative PCRs, clearance, or symptom resolution. Assay used: immunoSEQ multiplex PCR; TCRdb lists only in-frame clones, some missing. The sample shows approximately 130,000 clones, roughly four fifths of them seen only once. This specimen comes from a study of blood T cell repertoires in COVID-19. Study at large: There were acute and convalescent COVID-19 samples, and they came from the United States, Italy and Spain.

The chain couples TRBV5-1 to TRBJ2-2; 9 bases line up with TRBD2. The specimen sequenced was PBMCs or T cells enriched from blood (not recorded which). This clonotype originated in a man between 25 and 39 years old who had recovered from COVID-19. The CDR3: CASSLAQAGGPGELFF. In DNA form, the CDR3 reads TGCGCCAGCAGCTTGGCCCAGGCGGGAGGGCCCGGGGAGCTGTTTTTT. Full variable domain (outside the CDR3, taken from reference TRBV5-1 and TRBJ2-2): KAGVTQTPRYLIKTRGQQVTLSCSPISGHRSVSWYQQTPGQGLQFLFEYFSETQRNKGNFPGRFSGRQFSNSRSEMNVSTLELGDSALYLCASSLAQAGGPGELFFGEGSRLTVL.